This record covers a single T cell receptor (beta chain). The data were obtained in a study of T cell repertoires in cytomegalovirus infection. V dropped 3 bases and J dropped 0; count of bases not matched to a gene: 8. The CDR3 consists of 16 residues. Germline CDR1 and CDR2: SGDLS and YYNGEE. In TCRdb, the reads were re-called with MiXCR into one record per CDR3 protein. The sample records 180,000 or so distinct CDR3 sequences, about 15% being singletons. Source material: CD8+ T cells from PBMCs. The receptor comes from a human donor in good health (CMV status not recorded). Some clones in this sample may be carry-over from other donors' samples. The chain has TRBV9 and TRBJ2-7; 8 positions agree with TRBD1. CDR3 in amino acids: CASSAQGQEFSYEQYF. In DNA form, the CDR3 reads TGTGCCAGCAGCGCACAGGGACAGGAATTCTCCTACGAGCAGTACTTC.